This T cell receptor beta chain was observed in a study of patients with pleural tuberculosis. This clonotype was seen only a few times. Germline lookup yields CDR1 DFQATT and CDR2 SNEGSKA (reference sequence). V lost 6 bases, J lost 12 bases, and 11 bases stayed unmatched. The CDR3 sequence is 14 residues long. TCRdb recomputed calls from the reads with MiXCR, one row per CDR3 protein. This sample has about 50,000 distinct CDR3 sequences, with 6% to 9.5% found just once. V gene TRBV20-1 combines with J gene TRBJ1-4; 12 positions match TRBD1. The origin of this receptor is a human donor with pleural tuberculosis. The CDR3 nucleotides are TGCAGTGCCCCGGGGGCGGGACAGGGGGCAGAACTGTTTTTT. Translated: CSAPGAGQGAELFF.